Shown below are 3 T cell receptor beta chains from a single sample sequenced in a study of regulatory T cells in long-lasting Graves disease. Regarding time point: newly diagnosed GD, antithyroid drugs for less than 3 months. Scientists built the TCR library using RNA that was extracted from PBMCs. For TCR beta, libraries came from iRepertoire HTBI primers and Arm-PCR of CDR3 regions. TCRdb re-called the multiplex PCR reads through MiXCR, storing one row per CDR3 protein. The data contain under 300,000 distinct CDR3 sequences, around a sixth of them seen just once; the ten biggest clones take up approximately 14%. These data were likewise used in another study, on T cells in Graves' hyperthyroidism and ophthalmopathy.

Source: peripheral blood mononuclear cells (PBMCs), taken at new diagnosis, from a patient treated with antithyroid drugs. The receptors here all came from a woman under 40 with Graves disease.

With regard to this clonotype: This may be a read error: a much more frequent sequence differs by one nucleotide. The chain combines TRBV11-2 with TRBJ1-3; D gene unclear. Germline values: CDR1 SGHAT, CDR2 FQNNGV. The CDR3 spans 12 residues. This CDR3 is CASSLEVNSIYF. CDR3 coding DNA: TGTGCCAGCAGTTTAGAGGTGAACTCCATATATTTT.

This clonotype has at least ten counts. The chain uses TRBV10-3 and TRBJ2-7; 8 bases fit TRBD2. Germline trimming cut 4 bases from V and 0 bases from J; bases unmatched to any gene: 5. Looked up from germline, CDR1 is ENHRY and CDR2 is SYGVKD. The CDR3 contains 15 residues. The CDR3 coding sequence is TGTGCCATCAGTGGGAGCGGGGGCCTCTCCTACGAGCAGTACTTC. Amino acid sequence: CAISGSGGLSYEQYF.

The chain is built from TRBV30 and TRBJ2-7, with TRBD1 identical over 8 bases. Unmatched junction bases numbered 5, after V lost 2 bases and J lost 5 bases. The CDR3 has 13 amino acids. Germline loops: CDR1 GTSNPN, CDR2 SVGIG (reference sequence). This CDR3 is CAWSIRQGNEQYF. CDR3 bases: TGTGCCTGGAGTATTCGACAGGGGAACGAGCAGTACTTC.